The 20 T cell receptor beta chains in this list originate from one sample, sequenced in a study of T-cell reconstitution after alpha-beta-depleted transplantation in children (dated by TCRdb to 2016 to 2017). The treatment or condition label for this specimen denotes: allogeneic hematopoietic cell transplantation with graft depleted of TCRalphabeta T cells and CD19 B cells. Receptor amplification or capture employed PCR. Sequencing was performed on an Illumina HiSeq 2500. Molecular barcoding was employed in the preparation of TCR libraries, with unique molecular identifiers being used to normalize TCRbeta repertoire quantification. TCRdb applied fastp at Q25 and MiXCR to the public reads, then kept only in-frame beta chains. CDR3 protein sequences are deduplicated, and each keeps its most common genes and DNA. The sample table shows about 350,000 distinct CDR3 sequences, and 16% are seen once. The top ten constitute roughly 40% of the sample.

The sequencing here drew on PBMCs, mostly from graft donor cells, taken 360 days after TCRalphabeta/CD19-depleted stem cell transplant. Every receptor here comes from a male patient under 10 years old who had a stem cell transplant for acute lymphoblastic leukemia, so the T cells may come from the graft donor.

This clonotype was picked up many times. This chain joins TRBV29-1 and TRBJ2-1; 7 positions match TRBD2. The CDR3 extends over 16 amino acids. V was clipped by 3 bases and J by 4 bases; unmatched bases: 12. From germline, CDR1 is SQVTM and CDR2 ANQGSEA. The CDR3 bases are TGCAGCGTTGAGTTTTCGGGGAGCGGGGTATACAATGAGCAGTTCTTC. Translation: CSVEFSGSGVYNEQFF.

This clonotype was seen only once. The CDR3 DNA is TGTGCCAGCAGTTACTCCGGGACAGGGGCACCCCAAGGGTATTCACCCCTCCACTTT. Protein product: CASSYSGTGAPQGYSPLHF. V is TRBV6-2 or TRBV6-3 and J is TRBJ1-6, with 10 bases matching TRBD1. CDR1 and CDR2 (germline): MNHEY, SVGEGT. J was trimmed by 8 bases and V by 0 bases; bases with no gene match: 13. The CDR3 is made up of 19 amino acids.

This chain links TRBV4-2 with TRBJ2-7; TRBD1 aligns across 10 bases. Trimming at V came to 4 bases and at J to 13 bases, leaving 4 bases not matched to a gene. The CDR3 totals 11 residues. Germline V lookup: CDR1 LGHNA, CDR2 YNFKEQ. In DNA, the CDR3 is TGTGCCAGCAGCCCCGGGACAGGGGTTTACTTC. This sequence encodes CASSPGTGVYF.

This clonotype came up a few times. The rearrangement links TRBV14 to TRBJ2-5, with a possible D match to TRBD1 (5 bases). CDR1 is SGHDN and CDR2 is FVKESK in the germline V gene. This CDR3 has 16 residues. The V end was cut by 0 bases, the J end by 2 bases, with 13 bases between. CDR3 residues: CASSQDPGAGQETQYF. The DNA of the CDR3 is TGTGCCAGCAGCCAAGATCCTGGGGCAGGGCAAGAGACCCAGTACTTC.

Only a few counts were recorded for this clonotype. This chain uses TRBV18 with TRBJ2-7; no definite D call. This CDR3 region has 12 residues. Germline V lookup: CDR1 KGHSH, CDR2 LQKENI. The V end was cut by 5 bases, the J end by 7 bases, with 12 bases between. CDR3 nucleotides: TGTGCCAGCTCATATGCTAGAGAAGAGCAGTACTTC. It translates to CASSYAREEQYF.

V gene TRBV30 combines with J gene TRBJ2-5, with D possibly being TRBD2 (6 bases). This CDR3 has 14 amino acids. Looked up from germline, CDR1 is GTSNPN and CDR2 is SVGIG (reference sequence). Trimming took 4 bases from V and 5 from J, leaving 17 bases between them. The CDR3 is CAWTRDSAAETQYF. In DNA, the CDR3 is TGTGCCTGGACCCGGGACTCAGCAGCTGAGACCCAGTACTTC.

In its sample, this clonotype was seen a few times. CDR3 sequence reads: CASSPLGAGLTDTQYF. The DNA for the CDR3 is TGTGCCAGCAGTCCCCTAGGAGCGGGATTGACAGATACGCAGTATTTT. V is TRBV12-3 or TRBV12-4 and J is TRBJ2-3; 7 bases are a match to TRBD2. The CDR3 contains 16 residues. V lost 5 bases, J lost 3 bases, and 11 bases stayed unmatched.

This clonotype has just a few counts. The chain has TRBV4-2 and TRBJ2-7, with 8 bases identical to TRBD1. The CDR3 has 15 amino acids. CDR1 and CDR2 from the germline V gene are LGHNA and YNFKEQ. V shed 1 base and J 5 bases; nucleotides not matched to a gene: 7. CDR3 amino acids: CASSQVGQGANEQYF. CDR3 bases: TGTGCCAGCAGCCAAGTTGGGCAGGGGGCCAACGAGCAGTACTTC.

This clonotype has a single count. An end of the junction differs from the germline gene, which may be a read error. This sequence joins TRBV24-1 and TRBJ2-1, with 8 bases matching TRBD2. Per the germline V gene, CDR1 is KGHDR and CDR2 is SFDVKD. The CDR3 length is 12 residues. The CDR3 protein is CATSDWGGGLVF. CDR3 nucleotide sequence: TGTGCCACCAGTGATTGGGGCGGGGGGCTGGTCTTC.

The rearrangement uses TRBV28 and TRBJ2-7; a possible D gene is TRBD1 (5 bases). This CDR3 has 13 amino acids. Deletions cut 5 bases from V and 11 bases from J, with 19 bases between. Germline assignment: CDR1 MDHEN and CDR2 SYDVKM. The CDR3 DNA follows: TGTGCCAGCAGTACCTCCTACGCAGGGTCTAAGTACTTC. Amino acids: CASSTSYAGSKYF.

The chain uses TRBV9 and TRBJ2-3; D is undetermined. Per germline, CDR1 SGDLS and CDR2 YYNGEE. The V end lost 0 bases, the J end lost 1 base, and 6 bases lay between the germline ends. The CDR3 is made up of 14 amino acids. The CDR3 DNA reads as TGTGCCAGCAGCGTAGATGGACGCACAGATACGCAGTATTTT. Residues: CASSVDGRTDTQYF.

This clonotype was seen a few times. V is TRBV28 and J is TRBJ2-3, with D possibly matching TRBD2 (6 bases). The CDR3 contains 17 residues. Germline V CDR1 and CDR2: MDHEN, SYDVKM. The V end lost 4 bases, the J end lost 6 bases, and 23 bases lay between the germline ends. The CDR3, as DNA: TGTGCCAGCAGTTGGACCCTAGCGAGAGGGCCGAAGGATACGCAGTATTTT. Amino acid sequence: CASSWTLARGPKDTQYF.

This clonotype was counted between two and nine times. The rearrangement joins TRBV2 to TRBJ1-6, with D unclear. The V end was cut by 4 bases, the J end by 4 bases, with 14 bases between. Germline loops: CDR1 SNHLY, CDR2 FYNNEI. This CDR3 has 16 residues. CDR3: CASSGSESGYNSPLHF. CDR3 coding DNA: TGTGCCAGCAGTGGGAGTGAGTCAGGTTATAATTCACCCCTCCACTTT.

A few counts support this clonotype. This chain links TRBV20-1 with TRBJ2-3; 10 nucleotides agree with TRBD2. V was pared by 7 bases and J by 0 bases, with 7 bases of the junction left unmatched. CDR3 size: 15 residues. CDR1 and CDR2 from the germline V gene are DFQATT and SNEGSKA (reference sequence). DNA of the CDR3: TGCAGTGGGCTTAGCGGGAGGTTCAGCACAGATACGCAGTATTTT. It yields the protein CSGLSGRFSTDTQYF.

The chain links TRBV6-2 or TRBV6-3 to TRBJ2-3; tentatively, D is TRBD1 (5 bases). Germline V gene sequence: CDR1 MNHEY, CDR2 SVGEGT. V shed 4 bases and J shed 2 bases, with 16 bases lying between them. There are 16 residues in the CDR3. CDR3 in amino acids: CASSSGSETATDTQYF. The DNA for the CDR3 is TGTGCCAGCAGTTCCGGATCAGAGACAGCCACAGATACGCAGTATTTT.

The V and J genes are TRBV5-1 and TRBJ2-7, with TRBD1 matching 9 bases. This CDR3 comprises 19 residues. V trimming: 0 bases; J trimming: 6 bases; junction bases outside the gene matches: 19. CDR1 is SGHRS and CDR2 is YFSETQ in the germline V gene. CDR3 region: CASSLEGAGTGTVLGEQYF. CDR3 nucleotide sequence: TGCGCCAGCAGCTTGGAGGGGGCCGGGACAGGGACTGTGCTTGGCGAGCAGTACTTC. The full variable domain, its missing parts supplied by reference TRBV5-1 and TRBJ2-7, is KAGVTQTPRYLIKTRGQQVTLSCSPISGHRSVSWYQQTPGQGLQFLFEYFSETQRNKGNFPGRFSGRQFSNSRSEMNVSTLELGDSALYLCASSLEGAGTGTVLGEQYFGPGTRLTVT.

The chain links TRBV11-2 to TRBJ2-5; 7 nucleotides agree with TRBD2. The junction had 7 bases not matched to a gene; V was cut back by 5 bases and J by 1 base. The CDR3 covers 15 residues. CDR1 SGHAT and CDR2 FQNNGV come from the germline V gene. As DNA, the CDR3 is TGTGCCAGCAGCCCGGGGGGACTATTCCAAGAGACCCAGTACTTC. Translating it yields CASSPGGLFQETQYF.

In regard to this clonotype: With a much larger clone just one base away, this may be a read error. The chain combines TRBV28 with TRBJ1-1, with D perhaps matching TRBD1 (5 bases). The germline V and J ends were trimmed by 8 bases and 5 bases, with 15 bases remaining between them. This CDR3 is built from 13 residues. Germline-derived CDR1 and CDR2 are MDHEN and SYDVKM. CDR3 coding DNA: TGTGCCAGCGGTGTTGGGGGGAGGACTGAAGCTTTCTTT. Its protein product is CASGVGGRTEAFF.

V gene TRBV7-2 combines with J gene TRBJ2-4, with 7 bases aligning to TRBD2. CDR3 length: 16 residues. In germline, CDR1 is SGHTA, CDR2 FQGNSA. V shed 5 bases, J shed 0 bases, and the junction held 7 bases outside the gene matches. CDR3 coding DNA: TGTGCCAGCAGCCCGGTAGCGGGTCTAGCCAAAAACATTCAGTACTTC. This codes for CASSPVAGLAKNIQYF.

This clonotype has a count of ten or more. The chain couples TRBV28 to TRBJ2-4, with D perhaps TRBD1 (5 bases). CDR1 and CDR2 (germline): MDHEN, SYDVKM. This CDR3 region has 16 residues. Trimming pared 5 bases from V and 0 bases from J, leaving 14 bases between. As DNA, the CDR3 is TGTGCCAGCAGTGCCGACAGTGACCTAGCCAAAAACATTCAGTACTTC. As protein: CASSADSDLAKNIQYF.